A single sample is the source of the 19 T cell receptor beta chains below, sequenced in a study of blood T cells in healthy people across ages. The second PCR ran roughly 6 to 11 cycles with a sample-barcoded 5' primer and J-beta primers. MiXCR, applied by TCRdb to the 5' RACE reads, yields one record per CDR3 protein. The top ten hold roughly 3.7% of the sample, which has roughly 1.5 million distinct CDR3 sequences, approximately 39% seen once. Sequencing was carried out using blood. Every receptor here comes from a woman aged 18-35 years in good health.

The table lists this clonotype with a count of one. The J gene is TRBJ1-1, the V gene TRBV6-2 or TRBV6-3, with TRBD1 identical over 11 bases. J gave up 4 bases and V 5 bases, and 6 bases lay outside the gene matches. The CDR3 loop spans 15 amino acids. Germline values: CDR1 MNHEY, CDR2 SVGEGT. CDR3 sequence: CASSEIGTGGTEAFF. The CDR3 bases are TGTGCCAGCAGTGAGATCGGGACAGGGGGCACTGAAGCTTTCTTT.

CDR3 sequence reads: CASGLVLGFGGRRGNEKLFF. CDR3 sequence (DNA): TGTGCTAGTGGTTTGGTACTCGGTTTCGGGGGTCGGAGGGGGAATGAAAAACTGTTTTTT. The chain employs TRBV12-5 and TRBJ1-4; maybe TRBD1 (6 bases). In germline, CDR1 is LGHNT, CDR2 FRNRAP. The CDR3 totals 20 residues. The V end lost 0 bases, the J end lost 5 bases, and 25 bases lay between the germline ends.

V is TRBV29-1 and J is TRBJ2-1; no clear D. Between the trimmed V and J ends, which lost 4 bases and 0 bases, there was a span of 10 bases. The CDR3 loop spans 14 amino acids. CDR1 and CDR2 (germline): SQVTM, ANQGSEA. The CDR3 spells CSVAVISSYNEQFF. CDR3 in DNA: TGCAGCGTTGCCGTAATAAGCTCCTACAATGAGCAGTTCTTC.

This chain links TRBV4-2 with TRBJ1-5; D is unresolved. V gave up 4 bases and J gave up 6 bases, with 13 bases separating them. The CDR3 contains 14 residues. The germline gives CDR1 LGHNA, CDR2 YNFKEQ. The CDR3 protein is CASSPQPQRQPQHF. The DNA of the CDR3 is TGTGCCAGCAGCCCCCAACCCCAGCGTCAGCCCCAGCATTTT.

This clonotype was counted a few times. This chain links TRBV29-1 with TRBJ2-4; 7 positions match TRBD2. The germline gives CDR1 SQVTM, CDR2 ANQGSEA. The CDR3 has 16 residues. V lost 2 bases and J lost 4; bases outside the gene matches: 11. The CDR3 spells CSVERLGGVGKNIQYF. The CDR3 DNA is TGCAGCGTTGAAAGGTTGGGAGGGGTTGGGAAAAACATTCAGTACTTC.

This sequence joins TRBV2 and TRBJ1-5; a weak D match, TRBD1 (6 bases). Trimming took off 5 bases at V and 0 bases at J, with 14 bases between the two ends. Germline V CDR1 and CDR2: SNHLY, FYNNEI. This CDR3 has 16 amino acids. In DNA form, the CDR3 reads TGTGCCAGCAGTTGGTCTGGACAGAGTAGCAATCAGCCCCAGCATTTT. Its protein product is CASSWSGQSSNQPQHF.

The V and J genes are TRBV4-3 and TRBJ1-2; 9 bases agree with TRBD1. The CDR3 is 15 residues long. V shed 1 base, J shed 3 bases, and the junction held 3 bases outside the gene matches. CDR1 LGHNA and CDR2 YSLEER come from the germline V gene. CDR3 loop: CASSQGDRADYGYTF. CDR3 bases: TGCGCCAGCAGCCAAGGGGACAGGGCGGACTATGGCTACACCTTC.

The chain carries TRBV5-5 and TRBJ2-3; 7 positions match TRBD2. CDR1 is SGHKS, CDR2 YYEKEE, per germline (reference sequence). V gave up 4 bases and J gave up 8 bases; unmatched junction bases: 7. This CDR3 is built from 13 residues. The CDR3 loop reads CASSTGGPGTQYF. The CDR3 nucleotides read TGTGCCAGCAGCACGGGGGGTCCCGGTACGCAGTATTTT.

This clonotype has more than one count but fewer than ten. J is TRBJ2-1 and V is TRBV10-1; TRBD2 matches at 8 bases. Germline trimming cut 0 bases from V and 6 bases from J; bases unmatched to any gene: 4. The CDR3 contains 15 residues. CDR1 and CDR2 (germline): WNHNN, SYGVQD (reference sequence). This chain's CDR3 is CASSESSGGPNEQFF. As DNA, the CDR3 is TGCGCCAGCAGTGAGTCCTCGGGGGGGCCCAATGAGCAGTTCTTC.

This clonotype was seen more than once but under ten times. The chain recombines TRBV7-2 with TRBJ2-1, with 8 bases aligning to TRBD1. CDR1 is SGHTA, CDR2 FQGNSA, per germline. Unmatched junction bases numbered 10, after V lost 2 bases and J lost 7 bases. The CDR3 runs 16 residues. The CDR3 sequence is CASSLKPGQVFNEQFF. The DNA of the CDR3 is TGTGCCAGCAGCTTAAAGCCGGGACAGGTCTTTAATGAGCAGTTCTTC.

The V call is TRBV3-1, the J call TRBJ1-2; perhaps TRBD1 as D (6 bases). Germline CDR1 is LGHDT and CDR2 is YNNKEL (reference sequence). Trimming removed 3 bases from V and 5 bases from J, with 16 bases in between. This CDR3 has 15 amino acids. CDR3 coding DNA: TGTGCCAGCAGCCAGCGCAATACAGGGTTGTATGGCTACACCTTC. This gives the protein CASSQRNTGLYGYTF.

This clonotype was found a few times. This chain uses TRBV20-1 with TRBJ2-7; TRBD1 matches at 11 bases. This CDR3 has 16 amino acids. CDR1 and CDR2 (germline): DFQATT, SNEGSKA (reference sequence). V gave up 2 bases and J gave up 4 bases; unmatched junction bases: 10. DNA for the CDR3: TGCAGTGCTAGACCGTGGGCCGGGACAGGGGGATACGAGCAGTACTTC. It codes for CSARPWAGTGGYEQYF.

V and J are TRBV10-1 and TRBJ2-2, with D perhaps matching TRBD1 (6 bases). This CDR3 contains 16 residues. Germline V CDR1 and CDR2: WNHNN, SYGVQD (reference sequence). V was shortened by 2 bases and J by 0 bases, with 10 bases between the two germline ends. CDR3 residues: CASSEIGTTNTGELFF. The DNA of the CDR3 is TGCGCCAGCAGTGAGATTGGGACAACGAACACCGGGGAGCTGTTTTTT.

This clonotype occurred a few times. J is TRBJ2-5 and V is TRBV10-3, with TRBD1 as a possible D gene (6 bases). CDR3 length equals 14 residues. V lost 8 bases to trimming and J lost 4 bases, with 17 bases between them. In germline, CDR1 is ENHRY, CDR2 SYGVKD. The CDR3 DNA follows: TGTGCCATCGGGGACACCACCACTCGAGAGACCCAGTACTTC. As protein: CAIGDTTTRETQYF.

This clonotype came up a few times. The chain is built from TRBV4-1 and TRBJ2-7; 10 bases are a match to TRBD1. The CDR3 is 16 residues long. The germline V gene has CDR1 MGHRA and CDR2 YSYEKL. Trimming removed 2 bases from V and 3 bases from J; junction bases left unmatched: 7. The CDR3 here is CASSQFGQGGNYEQYF. Written as DNA, the CDR3 is TGCGCCAGCAGCCAATTCGGACAGGGGGGAAACTACGAGCAGTACTTC.

This chain joins TRBV12-5 and TRBJ2-1; 9 bases are shared with TRBD2. The CDR3 sequence is 20 residues long. The ends lost 5 bases at V and 3 bases at J; junction bases unmatched: 20. Germline CDR1 is LGHNT and CDR2 is FRNRAP. The CDR3: CASGLHRRGPAGGSYNEQFF. DNA for the CDR3: TGTGCTAGTGGTCTCCACAGACGGGGACCAGCGGGGGGTAGCTACAATGAGCAGTTCTTC.

This clonotype occurred once. V usage is TRBV10-3 and J usage is TRBJ2-2, with 7 bases lining up with TRBD2. Germline V gene data show CDR1 as ENHRY and CDR2 as SYGVKD. The CDR3 has 14 residues. V shed 7 bases and J 6 bases; nucleotides not matched to a gene: 8. The CDR3 sequence: CAITAGASAGELFF. CDR3 in DNA: TGTGCCATCACGGCGGGAGCGAGTGCCGGGGAGCTGTTTTTT.

V usage is TRBV29-1 and J usage is TRBJ1-2; D possibly corresponds to TRBD1 (6 bases). V dropped 5 bases and J dropped 4 bases, with 14 bases sitting between them. Germline V gene data show CDR1 as SQVTM and CDR2 as ANQGSEA. The CDR3 sequence is 13 residues long. Written as DNA, the CDR3 is TGCAGCGTTTTACAGGGAACGACCTATGGCTACACCTTC. This encodes CSVLQGTTYGYTF.

This rearrangement joins TRBV18 to TRBJ2-3; D possibly corresponds to TRBD1 (6 bases). The CDR3 is made up of 16 amino acids. Germline loops: CDR1 KGHSH, CDR2 LQKENI. Between the trimmed V and J ends, which lost 3 bases and 1 base, there was a span of 14 bases. CDR3 coding DNA: TGTGCCAGCTCACCGTCCAGCCCAGGGGGCACAGATACGCAGTATTTT. This translates into CASSPSSPGGTDTQYF.